The clone carrying this TCR beta chain was counted once. The data stem from a study of blood T cell repertoires in COVID-19. Per the original data handling: Reference gene primer amplification gave estimated nucleated cell counts. TCRdb keeps only in-frame clones here, not all; method: immunoSEQ multiplex PCR. V and J calls and clone size are copied from that table; D and trimming were computed from the DNA. The sample lists some 250,000 clones, roughly 89% occurring once. The germline gives CDR1 LGHDT, CDR2 YNNKEL (reference sequence). The CDR3 is 14 amino acids. V lost 2 bases to trimming and J lost 7 bases, with 11 bases between them.

Specimen: PBMCs or T cells enriched from blood (not recorded which). This rearrangement joins TRBV3-1 (or the pseudogene TRBV3-2) to TRBJ2-2; D gene ambiguous. This clonotype originated in a man aged 40-49 years who had recovered from COVID-19. CDR3 in amino acids: CASSQLKRIGELFF. CDR3 in DNA: TGTGCCAGCAGCCAATTGAAGCGAATCGGGGAGCTGTTTTTT.